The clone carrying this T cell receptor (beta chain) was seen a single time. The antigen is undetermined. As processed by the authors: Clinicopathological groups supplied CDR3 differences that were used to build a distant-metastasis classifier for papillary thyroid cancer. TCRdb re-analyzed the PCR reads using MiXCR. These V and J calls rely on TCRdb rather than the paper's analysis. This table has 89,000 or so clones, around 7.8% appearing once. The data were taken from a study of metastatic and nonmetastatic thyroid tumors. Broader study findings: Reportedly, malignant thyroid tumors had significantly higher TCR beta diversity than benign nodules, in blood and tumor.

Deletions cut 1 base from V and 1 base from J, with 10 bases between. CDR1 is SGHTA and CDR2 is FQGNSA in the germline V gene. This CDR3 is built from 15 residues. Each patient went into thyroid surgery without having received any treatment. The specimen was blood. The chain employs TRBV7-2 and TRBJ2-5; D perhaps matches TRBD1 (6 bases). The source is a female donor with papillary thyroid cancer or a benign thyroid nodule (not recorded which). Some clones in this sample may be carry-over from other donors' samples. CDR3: CASSLGTVGQETQYF. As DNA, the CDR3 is TGTGCCAGCAGCTTAGGGACAGTGGGCCAAGAGACCCAGTACTTC.